The clone carrying this T cell receptor (beta chain) appeared a few times. Its antigen is undetermined. The sample belongs to a study of T-cell memory formation after mild COVID-19. Turning to the study itself: TCR clusters largely stayed donor specific. General observations from the study: CD4/CD8 balance characterized clones contracting day 15 to 85, and CD4+ skew characterized later expanders.

MiXCR, run by TCRdb on the 5' RACE reads, gives a single entry per CDR3 protein. The sample lists about 400,000 distinct CDR3 sequences, about a sixth occurring once. Germline CDR1 reads MDHEN; CDR2 reads SYDVKM. V was clipped by 2 bases and J by 4 bases; unmatched bases: 20. There are 22 residues in the CDR3. This TCR was recovered from a young man who had mild COVID-19 (a few samples of this study predate the infection). Cell type and time point are not known. The rearrangement links TRBV28 to TRBJ2-2, with 12 bases that match TRBD2. Sequencing was carried out using PBMCs or a T cell subset sorted from them (not recorded which). The CDR3 spells CASSLKTPWASGGAFSTGELFF. CDR3 coding DNA: TGTGCCAGCAGTTTAAAAACCCCCTGGGCTAGCGGGGGGGCCTTTAGCACCGGGGAGCTGTTTTTT. The full variable domain, rest sourced from reference TRBV28 and TRBJ2-2, is DVKVTQSSRYLVKRTGEKVFLECVQDMDHENMFWYRQDPGLGLRLIYFSYDVKMKEKGDIPEGYSVSREKKERFSLILESASTNQTSMYLCASSLKTPWASGGAFSTGELFFGEGSRLTVL.